Below are 9 T cell receptor beta chains sequenced from a single sample in a study of T-cell reconstitution after alpha-beta-depleted transplantation in children. The authors prepared the TCRbeta library with unique molecular identifiers. TCRdb re-called the PCR reads through MiXCR, storing one row per CDR3 protein. The table shows about a million distinct CDR3 sequences, with around 30% occurring only once. The sequenced sample was PBMCs, mostly from graft donor cells, obtained 360 days after TCRalphabeta/CD19-depleted stem cell transplant. These receptors were obtained from a boy in the first two years of life who had a stem cell transplant for SCID, so the T cells may come from the graft donor.

The chain joins TRBV7-1 to TRBJ2-6, with D possibly being TRBD2 (6 bases). TRBV7-1 qualifies as an ORF whose function is uncertain. Between the trimmed V and J ends, which lost 6 bases and 0 bases, there was a span of 18 bases. The CDR3 is 18 amino acids. The CDR3 region is CASSSTGLSSSGANVLTF. The CDR3 DNA reads as TGTGCCAGCAGTTCAACGGGACTTTCGAGCTCTGGGGCCAACGTCCTGACTTTC.

Many counts were recorded for this clonotype. V is TRBV10-3 and J is TRBJ2-7, with 9 bases identical to TRBD1. This CDR3 is 15 amino acids long. Germline CDR1 ENHRY, CDR2 SYGVKD. Trimming removed 0 bases from V and 3 bases from J; junction bases left unmatched: 3. This CDR3 is CAISESGDRDYEQYF. For the CDR3, the DNA is TGTGCCATCAGTGAGTCGGGGGACAGGGACTACGAGCAGTACTTC.

The chain is built from TRBV5-6 and TRBJ1-4, with D tentatively TRBD1 (6 bases). V shed 1 base and J shed 8 bases, with 21 bases lying between them. CDR1 is SGHDT and CDR2 is YYEEEE in the germline V gene. The CDR3 covers 17 residues. The CDR3 DNA sequence: TGTGCCAGCAGCTTGCTTCAGGGACGAGGGGGGGAGGAAAAACTGTTTTTT. Amino acids: CASSLLQGRGGEEKLFF.

This clonotype occurred a few times. The chain joins TRBV5-1 to TRBJ1-1; D gene uncertain. With 1 base removed from V and 0 bases from J, the gap between germline ends came to 10 bases. Germline CDR1 and CDR2: SGHRS and YFSETQ. This CDR3 comprises 15 residues. CDR3: CASSLSPDMNTEAFF. CDR3 bases: TGCGCCAGCAGCTTGTCCCCCGACATGAACACTGAAGCTTTCTTT.

This clonotype was observed a single time. This chain uses TRBV2 with TRBJ1-2; weak D call: TRBD1 (5 bases). The V end lost 8 bases, the J end lost 7 bases, and 17 bases lay between the germline ends. CDR1 SNHLY and CDR2 FYNNEI come from the germline V gene. The CDR3 contains 13 residues. For the CDR3, the DNA is TGTGCCAGCCTTCTCAGGGACCTTGGTGGCTACACCTTC. It translates to CASLLRDLGGYTF. The full variable domain, completed using reference TRBV2 and TRBJ1-2, is EPEVTQTPSHQVTQMGQEVILRCVPISNHLYFYWYRQILGQKVEFLVSFYNNEISEKSEIFDDQFSVERPDGSNFTLKIRSTKLEDSAMYFCASLLRDLGGYTFGSGTRLTVV.

The sample holds a few counts of this clonotype. This chain connects TRBV18 to TRBJ2-1, with 8 bases matching TRBD2. The CDR3 consists of 18 residues. CDR1 is KGHSH and CDR2 is LQKENI in the germline V gene. Trimming removed 4 bases from V and 9 bases from J; junction bases left unmatched: 20. The CDR3 here is CASSLSPQSGLAGGEQFF. The CDR3 nucleotides are TGTGCCAGCTCACTTTCCCCGCAATCCGGACTAGCTGGCGGTGAGCAGTTCTTC.

A few counts support this clonotype. This chain uses TRBV7-9 with TRBJ1-4; D perhaps matches TRBD1 (6 bases). CDR1 is SEHNR, CDR2 FQNEAQ, per germline (reference sequence). CDR3 size: 16 residues. The V gene lost 4 bases and the J gene lost 11 bases, with 23 bases spanning the gap. The DNA of the CDR3 is TGTGCCAGCAGCTCCCCCTCGACAGGATCCCGATGGAAACTGTTTTTT. Residues: CASSSPSTGSRWKLFF. The variable domain in full, completed from reference TRBV7-9 and TRBJ1-4, reads DTGVSQNPRHKITKRGQNVTFRCDPISEHNRLYWYRQTLGQGPEFLTYFQNEAQLEKSRLLSDRFSAERPKGSFSTLEIQRTEQGDSAMYLCASSSPSTGSRWKLFFGSGTQLSVL.

The genes are TRBV27 and TRBJ1-2, with D possibly being TRBD1 (6 bases). Trimming removed 6 bases from V and 8 bases from J, with 13 bases in between. The CDR3 sequence is 12 residues long. Germline CDR1 reads MNHEY; CDR2 reads SMNVEV (reference sequence). The CDR3, as DNA: TGTGCCAGCAGAAAACAGGGCGGCGGCTACACCTTC. Its translation: CASRKQGGGYTF.

This clonotype has more than one count but fewer than ten. The V gene is TRBV7-2, the J gene TRBJ2-7; either TRBD1 or TRBD2 may fit D (5 bases each). The CDR3 loop spans 14 amino acids. With 4 bases removed from V and 0 bases from J, the gap between germline ends came to 10 bases. Germline V gives CDR1 SGHTA, CDR2 FQGNSA. CDR3 DNA sequence: TGTGCCAGCAGCTGGCCGGGACGCTCCTACGAGCAGTACTTC. As protein: CASSWPGRSYEQYF.